Listed below are T cell receptor beta chains from one sample, sequenced in a study of OX40 agonist ivuxolimab in advanced cancers. The protocol was immunoSEQ multiplex PCR, while the TCRdb copy is restricted to in-frame clones and leaves out a portion. The sample shows 34,000 or so clones, approximately 80% of them seen only once. The source material was CD4+ or CD8+ T cells sorted from blood, sampled in a trial of the OX40 agonist ivuxolimab. These receptors all come from an adult with an advanced solid tumor such as melanoma, head and neck, liver or kidney cancer. Both conserved end residues are part of each CDR3. D genes are given only for firm matches. Clone size, where shown, is once, few, many, or a class for clones that have expanded.

CDR3: CASSLATKTEAFF
DNA: TGCGCCAGCAGCTTGGCGACTAAGACTGAAGCTTTCTTT
J: TRBJ1-1
D: .
size: .
V: TRBV5-1

CDR3: CASSYSGIYEQYF
DNA: TGTGCCAGCAGTTACTCGGGTATCTACGAGCAGTACTTC
J: TRBJ2-7
D: .
size: few
V: TRBV6-6

CDR3: CASSLREVRLETQYF
DNA: TGTGCCAGCAGTTTACGCGAAGTGCGTCTGGAGACCCAGTACTTC
J: TRBJ2-5
D: .
size: .
V: TRBV27

CDR3: CASSPTLGRVASYEQYF
DNA: TGCGCCAGCAGCCCGACCCTAGGCAGGGTGGCATCCTACGAGCAGTACTTC
J: TRBJ2-7
D: .
size: .
V: TRBV5-1

CDR3: CASSVGAPSPYEQYF
DNA: TGTGCCAGCAGCGTAGGGGCCCCGAGCCCCTACGAGCAGTACTTC
J: TRBJ2-7
D: .
size: .
V: TRBV9

CDR3: CASSPGGFNEKLFF
DNA: TGTGCCAGCAGTCCGGGGGGTTTTAATGAAAAACTGTTTTTT
J: TRBJ1-4
D: .
size: few
V: TRBV5-4

CDR3: CASSLDGAFQETQYF
DNA: TGTGCCAGCAGCTTAGACGGCGCCTTCCAAGAGACCCAGTACTTC
J: TRBJ2-5
D: .
size: .
V: TRBV7-2

CDR3: CASSLLTRGRFTEAFF
DNA: TGTGCCAGCAGTTTATTAACCAGGGGGCGGTTTACTGAAGCTTTCTTT
J: TRBJ1-1
D: TRBD1
size: few
V: TRBV28

CDR3: CASSEGQGNTYEQYF
DNA: TGTGCCAGCAGTGAAGGACAGGGAAATACCTACGAGCAGTACTTC
J: TRBJ2-7
D: TRBD1
size: .
V: TRBV2

CDR3: CSARSTEAFF
DNA: TGCAGCGCTAGGAGCACTGAAGCTTTCTTT
J: TRBJ1-1
D: .
size: .
V: TRBV29-1

CDR3: CASSFRDRPYEQYF
DNA: TGTGCCAGCAGTTTTCGGGACAGGCCCTACGAGCAGTACTTC
J: TRBJ2-7
D: TRBD1
size: .
V: TRBV27

CDR3: CASSLLPGMNTEAFF
DNA: TGCGCCAGCAGCTTGCTTCCAGGAATGAACACTGAAGCTTTCTTT
J: TRBJ1-1
D: .
size: .
V: TRBV5-1

CDR3: CASSRDRTYEQYF
DNA: TGTGCCAGTAGTCGGGACAGGACCTACGAGCAGTACTTC
J: TRBJ2-7
D: TRBD1
size: .
V: TRBV19

CDR3: CASSFRQGDSDLAKNIQYF
DNA: TGTGCCAGTTCATTCCGACAGGGGGATTCAGATTTAGCCAAAAACATTCAGTACTTC
J: TRBJ2-4
D: TRBD1
size: once
V: TRBV19

CDR3: CASSLGVVWNNEQFF
DNA: TGTGCCAGCAGCTTGGGGGTTGTGTGGAACAATGAGCAGTTCTTC
J: TRBJ2-1
D: .
size: .
V: TRBV5-6

CDR3: CASSLGDIEQFF
DNA: TGTGCCAGCAGTTTAGGGGACATTGAGCAGTTCTTC
J: TRBJ2-1
D: .
size: .
V: TRBV11-2

CDR3: CASSQGGGVGDQPQHF
DNA: TGCGCCAGCAGCCAAGGCGGAGGGGTAGGAGATCAGCCCCAGCATTTT
J: TRBJ1-5
D: .
size: .
V: TRBV4-1

CDR3: CASSYTTRGELFF
DNA: TGTGCCAGCAGTTACACCACTCGCGGGGAGCTGTTTTTT
J: TRBJ2-2
D: .
size: .
V: TRBV6-5

CDR3: CASSPGPWGYTF
DNA: TGTGCCAGCAGCCCTGGGCCTTGGGGCTACACCTTC
J: TRBJ1-2
D: .
size: .
V: TRBV7-8

CDR3: CASSLERSSPLHF
DNA: TGTGCCAGCAGCTTGGAGAGGAGTTCACCCCTCCACTTT
J: TRBJ1-6
D: .
size: .
V: TRBV5-6

CDR3: CASSQRLAGINEQFF
DNA: TGTGCCAGCAGTCAACGACTAGCGGGGATAAATGAGCAGTTCTTC
J: TRBJ2-1
D: TRBD2
size: once
V: TRBV6-5

CDR3: CASTQDRNTEAFF
DNA: TGTGCCAGCACCCAGGACCGGAACACTGAAGCTTTCTTT
J: TRBJ1-1
D: .
size: few
V: TRBV2

CDR3: CASSEMVGPKETQYF
DNA: TGTGCCAGCAGTGAAATGGTCGGACCGAAGGAGACCCAGTACTTC
J: TRBJ2-5
D: .
size: .
V: TRBV25-1

CDR3: CASSFKPGTGGRSGANVLTF
DNA: TGTGCCAGTAGCTTTAAACCTGGGACAGGGGGTCGCTCTGGGGCCAACGTCCTGACTTTC
J: TRBJ2-6
D: TRBD1
size: .
V: TRBV19

CDR3: CASSVISNTEAFF
DNA: TGTGCCAGCAGCGTAATAAGCAACACTGAAGCTTTCTTT
J: TRBJ1-1
D: .
size: .
V: TRBV9

CDR3: CASSQETGQAEAFF
DNA: TGCGCCAGCAGCCAAGAAACGGGACAGGCTGAAGCTTTCTTT
J: TRBJ1-1
D: TRBD1
size: .
V: TRBV4-1

CDR3: CASSTGVGYGYTF
DNA: TGTGCCAGCAGTACAGGGGTTGGCTATGGCTACACCTTC
J: TRBJ1-2
D: TRBD1
size: .
V: TRBV6-1

CDR3: CASSESVRDTQYF
DNA: TGCGCCAGCAGTGAGTCTGTGAGGGATACGCAGTATTTT
J: TRBJ2-3
D: .
size: .
V: TRBV10-1

CDR3: CASSSLLGPPYGYTF
DNA: TGTGCCAGCAGTTCGCTATTAGGGCCTCCCTATGGCTACACCTTC
J: TRBJ1-2
D: .
size: once
V: TRBV28

CDR3: CATSSRVGYGYTF
DNA: TGTGCCACCAGCAGCAGGGTAGGCTATGGCTACACCTTC
J: TRBJ1-2
D: .
size: .
V: TRBV15

CDR3: CASSQGPAVGEQYF
DNA: TGTGCCAGTAGCCAAGGGCCAGCGGTCGGCGAGCAGTACTTC
J: TRBJ2-7
D: .
size: .
V: TRBV19

CDR3: CASSLEAGSLWGYTF
DNA: TGTGCCAGCAGCTTAGAGGCGGGGTCTTTGTGGGGCTACACCTTC
J: TRBJ1-2
D: .
size: .
V: TRBV11-2

CDR3: CAWSVVNTEAFF
DNA: TGTGCCTGGAGTGTGGTGAACACTGAAGCTTTCTTT
J: TRBJ1-1
D: .
size: .
V: TRBV30

CDR3: CASSQRPGTRDTQYF
DNA: TGCGCCAGCAGCCAAAGGCCCGGGACACGAGATACGCAGTATTTT
J: TRBJ2-3
D: .
size: few
V: TRBV4-1

CDR3: CASSLLTGDNSPLHF
DNA: TGTGCCAGCAGCTTATTGACAGGGGACAATTCACCCCTCCACTTT
J: TRBJ1-6
D: TRBD1
size: once
V: TRBV7-6

CDR3: CASSAGRAGKNQPQHF
DNA: TGTGCCAGCAGTGCCGGCAGGGCGGGGAAGAATCAGCCCCAGCATTTT
J: TRBJ1-5
D: .
size: few
V: TRBV25-1

CDR3: CASNLAGFGGSEQFF
DNA: TGTGCCAGCAACCTGGCGGGGTTTGGGGGAAGTGAGCAGTTCTTC
J: TRBJ2-1
D: .
size: .
V: TRBV5-4

CDR3: CASTLLGGVTGELFF
DNA: TGCGCCAGCACCCTCCTCGGGGGGGTCACCGGGGAGCTGTTTTTT
J: TRBJ2-2
D: TRBD2
size: .
V: TRBV5-1

CDR3: CASSLRGAGTEAFF
DNA: TGTGCCAGCAGCTTGAGGGGGGCTGGGACTGAAGCTTTCTTT
J: TRBJ1-1
D: .
size: .
V: TRBV5-4

CDR3: CASSLETSGAYEQYF
DNA: TGTGCCAGCAGCTTAGAGACTAGCGGGGCCTACGAGCAGTACTTC
J: TRBJ2-7
D: TRBD2
size: .
V: TRBV11-2

CDR3: CASSPDRGGNQPQHF
DNA: TGTGCCAGCTCTCCGGACAGGGGAGGCAATCAGCCCCAGCATTTT
J: TRBJ1-5
D: TRBD1
size: few
V: TRBV18

CDR3: CAWSDWTGGEGAFF
DNA: TGTGCCTGGAGTGACTGGACAGGCGGGGAAGGAGCTTTCTTT
J: TRBJ1-1
D: TRBD1
size: .
V: TRBV30

CDR3: CASSTRRDPNTEAFF
DNA: TGTGCCAGCAGCACAAGAAGGGACCCGAACACTGAAGCTTTCTTT
J: TRBJ1-1
D: .
size: .
V: TRBV5-6

CDR3: CASSLEPGSETQYF
DNA: TGTGCCAGCAGCTTAGAGCCCGGATCCGAGACCCAGTACTTC
J: TRBJ2-5
D: .
size: .
V: TRBV7-7

CDR3: CASSRRTAGLAGTDTQYF
DNA: TGTGCCAGCAGCAGACGAACAGCCGGACTAGCTGGCACAGATACGCAGTATTTT
J: TRBJ2-3
D: TRBD2
size: few
V: TRBV11-3

CDR3: CASSFDGTTGELFF
DNA: TGTGCCAGCAGCTTCGACGGGACCACCGGGGAGCTGTTTTTT
J: TRBJ2-2
D: .
size: once
V: TRBV11-3

CDR3: CASSSGPVSNQPQHF
DNA: TGTGCCAGCAGCTCCGGGCCTGTTAGCAATCAGCCCCAGCATTTT
J: TRBJ1-5
D: .
size: once
V: TRBV7-2

CDR3: CASSPQWGADGNTIYF
DNA: TGTGCCAGCTCACCTCAATGGGGGGCTGATGGAAACACCATATATTTT
J: TRBJ1-3
D: .
size: .
V: TRBV18

CDR3: CASSPASEPLAPTDTQYF
DNA: TGTGCCAGCAGCCCGGCAAGTGAGCCCCTGGCCCCCACAGATACGCAGTATTTT
J: TRBJ2-3
D: .
size: .
V: TRBV7-3

CDR3: CASSLGYMNTEAFF
DNA: TGTGCCAGCAGCTTGGGATATATGAACACTGAAGCTTTCTTT
J: TRBJ1-1
D: .
size: .
V: TRBV11-2

CDR3: CASSIRTGLTNEKLFF
DNA: TGTGCCAGTAGTATTAGGACAGGGCTAACTAATGAAAAACTGTTTTTT
J: TRBJ1-4
D: TRBD1
size: once
V: TRBV19

CDR3: CASSFIGTGVVSYEQYF
DNA: TGTGCCAGCAGCTTCATAGGTACAGGGGTGGTCTCCTACGAGCAGTACTTC
J: TRBJ2-7
D: TRBD1
size: .
V: TRBV11-2

CDR3: CASSGTANTEAFF
DNA: TGCGCCAGCAGTGGAACAGCTAACACTGAAGCTTTCTTT
J: TRBJ1-1
D: .
size: .
V: TRBV10-1

CDR3: CAWRGTPESPLHF
DNA: TGTGCCTGGAGAGGGACACCGGAGTCACCCCTCCACTTT
J: TRBJ1-6
D: .
size: .
V: TRBV30